Each of the 4 T cell receptor beta chains below was sequenced from the same sample in a study of response to subunit inactivated influenza vaccine. TCRdb analysed the RT-PCR reads with MiXCR anew, one entry per CDR3 protein. The profile shows 500,000 to 550,000 distinct CDR3 sequences, under 30% of them singletons. These data were also filed under a second study, of T cells expressing NK-cell markers. Per that study: Synthesis of TCR beta cDNA relied on 5'RACE template switching carrying UMIs.

Sequences were derived from CD4+ T cells sorted from PBMCs, sampled 11 to 12 days after vaccination. The receptors here all came from a man aged 50 or older who received an inactivated influenza vaccine.

This clonotype showed up just a few times. V usage is TRBV14 and J usage is TRBJ2-5; TRBD2 matches at 7 bases. CDR3 length equals 14 residues. Germline-derived CDR1 and CDR2 are SGHDN and FVKESK. The trim removed 3 bases at V and 5 bases at J, leaving 6 bases unmatched. The CDR3 bases are TGTGCCAGCAGCCACACTTTGGGGGGGGAGACCCAGTACTTC. Translation gives CASSHTLGGETQYF.

The chain couples TRBV24-1 to TRBJ2-1; 9 bases fit TRBD2. The germline gives CDR1 KGHDR, CDR2 SFDVKD. V lost 9 bases, J lost 7 bases, and 6 bases stayed unmatched. This CDR3 has 13 residues. The CDR3 bases are TGTGCCACCTCGGGACTAGCAAAAAATGAGCAGTTCTTC. Amino acid sequence: CATSGLAKNEQFF.

This clonotype showed up just once. The genes are TRBV10-3 and TRBJ1-2, with D maybe TRBD1 (6 bases). This CDR3 is 14 amino acids long. Germline CDR1 reads ENHRY; CDR2 reads SYGVKD. V was pared by 5 bases and J by 0 bases, with 10 bases between. CDR3 DNA sequence: TGTGCCATCAGTCCGCAGGGGACTAACTATGGCTACACCTTC. Its translation is CAISPQGTNYGYTF.

This clonotype showed up just a few times. The chain joins TRBV29-1 to TRBJ2-4; TRBD1 matches at 7 bases. V lost 1 base and J lost 3; bases outside the gene matches: 0. The length of the CDR3 is 13 residues. Germline V CDR1 and CDR2: SQVTM, ANQGSEA. CDR3 loop: CSVEGDSKNIQYF. For the CDR3, the DNA is TGCAGCGTTGAAGGGGACAGCAAAAACATTCAGTACTTC. Complete variable domain (other parts from reference TRBV29-1 and TRBJ2-4): SAVISQKPSRDICQRGTSLTIQCQVDSQVTMMFWYRQQPGQSLTLIATANQGSEATYESGFVIDKFPISRPNLTFSTLTVSNMSPEDSSIYLCSVEGDSKNIQYFGAGTRLSVL.